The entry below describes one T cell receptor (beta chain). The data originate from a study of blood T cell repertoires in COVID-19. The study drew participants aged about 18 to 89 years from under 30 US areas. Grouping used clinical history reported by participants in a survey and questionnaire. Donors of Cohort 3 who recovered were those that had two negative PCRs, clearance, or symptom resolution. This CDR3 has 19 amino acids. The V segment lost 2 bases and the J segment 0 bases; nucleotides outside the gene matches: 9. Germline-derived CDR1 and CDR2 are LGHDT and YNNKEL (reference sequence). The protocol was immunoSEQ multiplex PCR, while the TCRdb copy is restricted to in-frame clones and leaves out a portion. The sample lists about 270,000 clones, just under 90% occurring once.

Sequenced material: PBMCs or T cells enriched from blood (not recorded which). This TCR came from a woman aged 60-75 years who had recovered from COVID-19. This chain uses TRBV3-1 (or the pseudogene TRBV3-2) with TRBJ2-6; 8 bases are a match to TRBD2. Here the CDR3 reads CASSQRTSSFLSGANVLTF. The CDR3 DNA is TGTGCCAGCAGCCAAAGGACTAGCAGTTTTCTCTCTGGGGCCAACGTCCTGACTTTC.